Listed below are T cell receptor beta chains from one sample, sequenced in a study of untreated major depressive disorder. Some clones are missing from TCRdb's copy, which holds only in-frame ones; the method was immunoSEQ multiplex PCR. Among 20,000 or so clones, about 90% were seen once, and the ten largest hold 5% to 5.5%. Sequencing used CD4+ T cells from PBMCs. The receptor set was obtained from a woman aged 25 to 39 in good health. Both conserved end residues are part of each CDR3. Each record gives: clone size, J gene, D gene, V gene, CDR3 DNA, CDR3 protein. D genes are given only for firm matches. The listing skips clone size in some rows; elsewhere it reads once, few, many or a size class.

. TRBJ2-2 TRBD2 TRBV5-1 TGCGCCAGCACAGCTTTTACGGGAGGGTCGAACACCGGGGAGCTGTTTTTT CASTAFTGGSNTGELFF
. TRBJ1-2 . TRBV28 TGTGCCAGCAGCTTACAGGTACCCCCCGTCTATGGCTACACCTTC CASSLQVPPVYGYTF
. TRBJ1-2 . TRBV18 TGTGCCAGCTCACCACAGGGGCTGTCAGGAGGCTACACCTTC CASSPQGLSGGYTF
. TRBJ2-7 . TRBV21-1 TGTGCCAGCAGTGGCGACTCCCCCTACGAGCAGTACTTC CASSGDSPYEQYF
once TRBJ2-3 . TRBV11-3 TGTGCCAGCAGCTCCCCTGCCACAGATACGCAGTATTTT CASSSPATDTQYF
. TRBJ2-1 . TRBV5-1 TGCGCCAGCAGCTTAGGAGACGGAGTCAATGAGCAGTTCTTC CASSLGDGVNEQFF
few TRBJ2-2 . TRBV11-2 TGTGCCAGCAGCTTAGCAGCTTACACCGGGGAGCTGTTTTTT CASSLAAYTGELFF
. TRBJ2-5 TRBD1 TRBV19 TGTGCCAGTCGAACCAATGGACAGGGGGCCCAAGAGACCCAGTACTTC CASRTNGQGAQETQYF
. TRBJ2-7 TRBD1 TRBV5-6 TGTGCCAGCAGCGTTTACCTCCCGACAGGGGCAGAGTACTACGAGCAGTACTTC CASSVYLPTGAEYYEQYF
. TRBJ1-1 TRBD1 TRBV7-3 TGTGCCAGCAGCTCGGGGGACAGCCCCACTGAAGCTTTCTTT CASSSGDSPTEAFF
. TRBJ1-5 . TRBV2 TGTGCCAGCAGTGAAGGAGAGTTCAAGCCCCAGCATTTT CASSEGEFKPQHF
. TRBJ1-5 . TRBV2 TGTGCCAGCAGTGTAGGGAGGGAGCGCAATCAGCCCCAGCATTTT CASSVGRERNQPQHF
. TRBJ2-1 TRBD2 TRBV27 TGTGCCAGCAGTGTAGGAACTAGCGGGGGAACTGAGCAGTTCTTC CASSVGTSGGTEQFF
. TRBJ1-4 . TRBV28 TGTGCCAGCCGGGGATGGACTAATGAAAAACTGTTTTTT CASRGWTNEKLFF
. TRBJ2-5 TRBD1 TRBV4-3 TGCGCCAGCAGCCAAGGACAGGGGTCGGGACTCCAAGAGACCCAGTACTTC CASSQGQGSGLQETQYF
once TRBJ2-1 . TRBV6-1 TGTGCCAGCAGTGAAGGGCGTGGTGTGGGGGTGATGGGAGAGCAGTTCTTC CASSEGRGVGVMGEQFF
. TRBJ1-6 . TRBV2 TGTGCCAGCAAGCCAGTTAATAATTCACCCCTCCACTTT CASKPVNNSPLHF
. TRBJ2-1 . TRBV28 TGTGCCAGCAAGCAAGGGGTAAGGAATGAGCAGTTCTTC CASKQGVRNEQFF
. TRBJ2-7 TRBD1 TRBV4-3 TGCGCCAGCAGCCAAGGCCGGGACAGAGTCTACGAGCAGTACTTC CASSQGRDRVYEQYF
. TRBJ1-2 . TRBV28 TGTGCCAGTAGCTTGGGTCCCTATGGCTACACCTTC CASSLGPYGYTF
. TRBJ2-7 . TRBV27 TGTGCCAGCAGTCCTACTGCCGGTTTAAGCGAGCAGTACTTC CASSPTAGLSEQYF
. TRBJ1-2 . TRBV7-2 TGTGCCAGCAGCTCAGAGACAGTACTCTATGGCTACACCTTC CASSSETVLYGYTF
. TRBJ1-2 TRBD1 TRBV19 TGTGCCAGCCAGACTCGACAGGGGGCGGCCTATGGCTACACCTTC CASQTRQGAAYGYTF
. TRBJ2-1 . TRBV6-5 TGTGCCAGCAGTTACTCGGGGGCGGATGAGCAGTTCTTC CASSYSGADEQFF
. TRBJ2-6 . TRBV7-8 TGTGCCAGCAGCTTCGGGGCAGGGGCCTCTGGGGCCAACGTCCTGACTTTC CASSFGAGASGANVLTF
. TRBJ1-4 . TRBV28 TGTGCCAGCAATGGACGGGAAACTAATGAAAAACTGTTTTTT CASNGRETNEKLFF
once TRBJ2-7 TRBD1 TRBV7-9 TGTGCCAGCAGCCCCGCCAGATGGACAGGGGGCTACGAGCAGTACTTC CASSPARWTGGYEQYF
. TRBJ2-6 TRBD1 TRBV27 TGTGCCAGCAGTCTAGGGACAGGGGTCAGCTCTGGGGCCAACGTCCTGACTTTC CASSLGTGVSSGANVLTF
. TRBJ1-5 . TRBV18 TGTGCCAGCTCACCAAGTCTAGGCCCCAATCAGCCCCAGCATTTT CASSPSLGPNQPQHF
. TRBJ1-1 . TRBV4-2 TGTGCCAGCAGCCAACTACAGGGTCCGGGAACTGAAGCTTTCTTT CASSQLQGPGTEAFF
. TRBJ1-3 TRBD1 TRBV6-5 TGTGCCAGCAGCTACGACAGGGCCTTTGGAAACACCATATATTTT CASSYDRAFGNTIYF
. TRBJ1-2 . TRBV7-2 TGTGCCAGCAGCTCCCTAAGTACCGGGGGCAACTATGGCTACACCTTC CASSSLSTGGNYGYTF
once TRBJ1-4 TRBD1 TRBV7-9 TGTGCCAGCAGCTTACAGGACAGGGGACCTTATGAAAAACTGTTTTTT CASSLQDRGPYEKLFF